This TCR beta chain emerged from a study of Graves' ophthalmopathy and Graves' hyperthyroidism. At least ten counts were recorded for this clonotype. Its antigen is as yet unknown. Using RNA transcripts, the TCR beta CDR3 regions were amplified. RT-PCR was first run with HTBI primers, then multiplex PCR in a second round. TCRdb re-called the multiplex PCR reads with MiXCR, one entry per CDR3 protein. The sample has more than 550,000 distinct CDR3 sequences; over 40% are singletons. Germline values: CDR1 MNHEY, CDR2 SMNVEV (reference sequence). The V end lost 2 bases, the J end lost 2 bases, and 9 bases lay between the germline ends. This CDR3 is 14 amino acids long. General study findings and limits: Ophthalmopathy progression was predicted by the model at 70.59% sensitivity and under 75% specificity.

The sequenced material came from peripheral blood. This sequence was found in an adult man with Graves' ophthalmopathy. The chain recombines TRBV27 with TRBJ1-1; D gene ambiguous. The CDR3 nucleotides read TGTGCCAGCAGTTTACAGGTCTTAAACACTGAAGCTTTCTTT. It specifies CASSLQVLNTEAFF.